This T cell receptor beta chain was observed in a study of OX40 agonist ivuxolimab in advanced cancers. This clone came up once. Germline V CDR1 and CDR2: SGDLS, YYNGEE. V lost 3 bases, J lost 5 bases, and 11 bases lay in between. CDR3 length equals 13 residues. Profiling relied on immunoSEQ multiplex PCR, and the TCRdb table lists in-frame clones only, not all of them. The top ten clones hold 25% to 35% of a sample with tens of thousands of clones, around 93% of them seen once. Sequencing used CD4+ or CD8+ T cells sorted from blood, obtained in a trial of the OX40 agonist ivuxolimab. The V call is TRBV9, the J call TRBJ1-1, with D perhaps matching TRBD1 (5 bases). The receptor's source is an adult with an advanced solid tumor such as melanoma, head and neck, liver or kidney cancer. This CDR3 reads CASSAGGGTEAFF. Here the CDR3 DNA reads TGTGCCAGCAGCGCCGGGGGAGGAACTGAAGCTTTCTTT.